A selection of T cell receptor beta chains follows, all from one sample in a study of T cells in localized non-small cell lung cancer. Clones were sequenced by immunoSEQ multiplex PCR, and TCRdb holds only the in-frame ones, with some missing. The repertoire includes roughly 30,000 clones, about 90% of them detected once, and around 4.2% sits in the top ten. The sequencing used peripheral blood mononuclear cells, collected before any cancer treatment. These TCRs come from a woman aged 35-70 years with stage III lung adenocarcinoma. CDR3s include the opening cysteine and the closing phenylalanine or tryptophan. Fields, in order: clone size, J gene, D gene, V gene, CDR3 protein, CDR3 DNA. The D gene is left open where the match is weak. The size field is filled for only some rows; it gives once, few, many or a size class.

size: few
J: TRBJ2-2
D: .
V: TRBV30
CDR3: CACPEQGNTGELFF
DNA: TGTGCCTGCCCAGAACAGGGTAACACCGGGGAGCTGTTTTTT

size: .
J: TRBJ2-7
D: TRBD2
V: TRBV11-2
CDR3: CASSFGTTYEQYF
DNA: TGTGCCAGCAGCTTCGGGACTACTTACGAGCAGTACTTC

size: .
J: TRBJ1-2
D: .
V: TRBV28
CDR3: CATHGGVYYGYTF
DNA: TGTGCCACCCACGGGGGGGTTTACTATGGCTACACCTTC

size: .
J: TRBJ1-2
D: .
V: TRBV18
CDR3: CASSYRVNYGYTF
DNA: TGTGCCAGCTCGTACAGGGTTAACTATGGCTACACCTTC

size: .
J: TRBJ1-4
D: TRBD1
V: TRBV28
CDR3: CASSVGQGWEKLFF
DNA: TGTGCCAGCAGTGTCGGACAGGGTTGGGAAAAACTGTTTTTT

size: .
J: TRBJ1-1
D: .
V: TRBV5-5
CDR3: CASSLGGLNTEAFF
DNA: TGTGCCAGCAGCTTGGGGGGGTTGAACACTGAAGCTTTCTTT

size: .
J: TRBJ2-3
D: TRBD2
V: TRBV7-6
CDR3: CASSFSGGSFTDTQYF
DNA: TGTGCCAGCAGCTTTAGCGGGGGGTCGTTCACAGATACGCAGTATTTT

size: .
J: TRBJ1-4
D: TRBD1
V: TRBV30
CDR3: CAWSTGTALNEKLFF
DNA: TGTGCCTGGTCCACTGGGACAGCACTTAATGAAAAACTGTTTTTT

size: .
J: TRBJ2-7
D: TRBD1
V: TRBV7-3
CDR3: CASSTTGAPYEQYF
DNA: TGTGCCAGCAGCACTACAGGGGCTCCCTACGAGCAGTACTTC

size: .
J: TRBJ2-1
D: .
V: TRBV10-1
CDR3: CASSDQWGGEQFF
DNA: TGCGCCAGCAGTGATCAGTGGGGCGGGGAGCAGTTCTTC

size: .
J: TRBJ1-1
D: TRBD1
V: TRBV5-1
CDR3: CASSLYRGRNTEAFF
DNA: TGCGCCAGCAGCCTATACAGGGGGCGTAACACTGAAGCTTTCTTT

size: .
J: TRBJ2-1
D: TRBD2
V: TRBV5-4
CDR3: CASSLGLASSYNEQFF
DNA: TGTGCCAGCAGCCTAGGACTAGCGAGCTCCTACAATGAGCAGTTCTTC

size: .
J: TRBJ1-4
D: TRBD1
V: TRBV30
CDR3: CAWSAPGQGAEKLFF
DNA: TGTGCCTGGAGTGCACCGGGACAGGGGGCGGAAAAACTGTTTTTT

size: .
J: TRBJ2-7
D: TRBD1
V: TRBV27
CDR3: CASSSGGSYEQYF
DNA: TGTGCCAGCAGTTCAGGGGGCTCCTACGAGCAGTACTTC

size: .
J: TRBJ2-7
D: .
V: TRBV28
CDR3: CASSPGQSLYEQYF
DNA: TGTGCCAGCAGCCCGGGCCAATCTCTCTACGAGCAGTACTTC

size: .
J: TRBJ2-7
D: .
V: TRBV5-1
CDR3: CASSFGYEQYF
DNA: TGCGCCAGCAGCTTTGGTTACGAGCAGTACTTC

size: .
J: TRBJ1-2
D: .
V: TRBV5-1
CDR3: CASSLGRSPWTSGTPNYGYTF
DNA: TGCGCCAGCAGCTTGGGACGCTCCCCTTGGACCTCCGGGACACCTAACTATGGCTACACCTTC

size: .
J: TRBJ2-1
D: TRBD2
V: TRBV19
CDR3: CASSPLAGGPSEQFF
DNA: TGTGCCAGTAGTCCCTTAGCGGGAGGGCCAAGTGAGCAGTTCTTC

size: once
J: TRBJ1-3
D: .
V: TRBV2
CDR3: CASRDPSDENTIYF
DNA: TGTGCCAGCAGAGACCCCTCTGATGAAAACACCATATATTTT

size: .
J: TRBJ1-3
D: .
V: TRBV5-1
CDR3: CASTPGGGSGNTIYF
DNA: TGCGCCAGCACCCCCGGTGGGGGCTCTGGAAACACCATATATTTT

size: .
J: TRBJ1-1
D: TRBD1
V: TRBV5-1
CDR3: CASSPWTGRMNTEAFF
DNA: TGCGCCAGCAGCCCTTGGACAGGGAGGATGAACACTGAAGCTTTCTTT

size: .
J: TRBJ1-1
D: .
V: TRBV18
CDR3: CASSPTRGGGTEAFF
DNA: TGTGCCAGCTCACCCACGAGGGGAGGGGGCACTGAAGCTTTCTTT

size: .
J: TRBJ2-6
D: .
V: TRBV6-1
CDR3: CASSEAGAGANVLTF
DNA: TGTGCCAGCAGTGAAGCGGGGGCTGGGGCCAACGTCCTGACTTTC

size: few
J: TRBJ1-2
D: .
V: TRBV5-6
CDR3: CASRKSYGYTF
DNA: TGTGCCAGCAGAAAATCCTATGGCTACACCTTC

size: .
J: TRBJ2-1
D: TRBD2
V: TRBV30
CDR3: CAWSVEGGPREQFF
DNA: TGTGCCTGGAGTGTGGAGGGAGGGCCGCGGGAGCAGTTCTTC

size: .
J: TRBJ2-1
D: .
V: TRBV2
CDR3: CASSQINEQFF
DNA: TGTGCCAGCAGCCAGATCAATGAGCAGTTCTTC

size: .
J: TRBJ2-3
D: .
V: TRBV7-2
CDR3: CASSLVTLSTDTQYF
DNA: TGTGCCAGCAGCCTAGTCACCTTATCCACAGATACGCAGTATTTT

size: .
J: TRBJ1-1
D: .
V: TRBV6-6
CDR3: CASSYESRNTEAFF
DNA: TGTGCCAGCAGTTACGAGTCACGGAACACTGAAGCTTTCTTT

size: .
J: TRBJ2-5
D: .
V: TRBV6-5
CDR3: CASRDQGVETQYF
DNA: TGTGCCAGCAGAGATCAGGGTGTGGAGACCCAGTACTTC

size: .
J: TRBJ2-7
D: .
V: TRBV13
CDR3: CASSLSQGHEQYF
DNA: TGTGCCAGCAGCTTGAGCCAGGGTCACGAGCAGTACTTC

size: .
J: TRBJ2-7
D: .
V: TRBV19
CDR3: CSSAESPYEQYF
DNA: TGTTCCAGTGCGGAGTCCCCCTACGAGCAGTACTTC

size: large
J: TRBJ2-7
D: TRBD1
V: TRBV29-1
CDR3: CSVETPGQGIRYEQYF
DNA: TGCAGCGTTGAAACCCCCGGACAGGGAATACGCTACGAGCAGTACTTC

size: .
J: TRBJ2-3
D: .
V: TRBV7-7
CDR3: CASSPGLPATDTQYF
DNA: TGTGCTAGCAGCCCGGGCCTTCCAGCCACAGATACGCAGTATTTT

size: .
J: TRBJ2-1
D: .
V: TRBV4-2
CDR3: CASSQLGAESHNEQFF
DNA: TGTGCCAGCAGCCAACTTGGGGCGGAGAGCCACAATGAGCAGTTCTTC

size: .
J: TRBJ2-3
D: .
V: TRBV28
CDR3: CASSFRVGRRTDTQYF
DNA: TGTGCCAGCAGTTTCCGGGTGGGACGCCGCACAGATACGCAGTATTTT

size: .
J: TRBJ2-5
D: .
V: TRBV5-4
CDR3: CASSFRGEETQYF
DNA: TGTGCCAGCAGCTTCCGGGGTGAAGAGACCCAGTACTTC

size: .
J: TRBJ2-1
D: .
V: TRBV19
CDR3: CASKAYNEQFF
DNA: TGTGCCAGTAAAGCTTACAATGAGCAGTTCTTC

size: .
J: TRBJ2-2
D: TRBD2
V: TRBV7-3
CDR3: CASSPTSATGELFF
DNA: TGTGCCAGCAGTCCTACTAGCGCCACCGGGGAGCTGTTTTTT

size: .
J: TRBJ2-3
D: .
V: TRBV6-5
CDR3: CASHSGAHTQYF
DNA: TGTGCCAGCCATTCAGGGGCACATACGCAGTATTTT

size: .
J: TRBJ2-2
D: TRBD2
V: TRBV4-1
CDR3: CASSQSPVEAGGATGELFF
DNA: TGCGCCAGCAGCCAGTCCCCGGTGGAAGCGGGGGGAGCAACCGGGGAGCTGTTTTTT

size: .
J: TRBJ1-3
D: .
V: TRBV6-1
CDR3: CASKGGGNTIYF
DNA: TGTGCCAGCAAAGGCGGTGGAAACACCATATATTTT

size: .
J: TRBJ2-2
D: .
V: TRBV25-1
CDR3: CASSEPGDRTGELFF
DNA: TGTGCCAGCAGTGAGCCAGGGGATAGGACCGGGGAGCTGTTTTTT

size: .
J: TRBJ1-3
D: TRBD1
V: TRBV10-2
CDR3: CASSEYLPGTGDAIYF
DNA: TGCGCCAGCAGCGAATACTTACCCGGGACAGGGGATGCCATATATTTT

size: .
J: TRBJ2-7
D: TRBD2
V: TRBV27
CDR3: CASRMGASGRYEQYF
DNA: TGTGCCAGCAGGATGGGGGCTAGCGGGAGGTACGAGCAGTACTTC

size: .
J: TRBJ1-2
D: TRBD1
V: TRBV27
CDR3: CASSFSGTALYGYTF
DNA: TGTGCCAGCAGTTTTTCTGGGACAGCCTTATATGGCTACACCTTC

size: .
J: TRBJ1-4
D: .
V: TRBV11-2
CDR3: CASSPSRTNEKLFF
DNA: TGTGCCAGCAGCCCCAGCAGAACTAATGAAAAACTGTTTTTT

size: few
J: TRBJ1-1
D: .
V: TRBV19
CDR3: CASSTSGSIGAFF
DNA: TGTGCCAGTAGTACCTCAGGGAGCATCGGAGCTTTCTTT

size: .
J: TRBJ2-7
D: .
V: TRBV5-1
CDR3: CASSLEAGASYEQYF
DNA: TGCGCCAGCAGCTTGGAGGCAGGGGCTTCCTACGAGCAGTACTTC

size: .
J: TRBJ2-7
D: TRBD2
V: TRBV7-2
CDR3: CASSPGLAAPGEQYF
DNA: TGTGCCAGCAGCCCCGGACTAGCGGCCCCAGGGGAGCAGTACTTC

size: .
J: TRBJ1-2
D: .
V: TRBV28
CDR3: CASSFRDYGYTF
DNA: TGTGCCAGCAGTTTCCGGGACTATGGCTACACCTTC

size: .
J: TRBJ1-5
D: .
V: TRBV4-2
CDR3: CASSQDPDQPQHF
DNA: TGTGCCAGCAGCCAAGATCCCGATCAGCCCCAGCATTTT

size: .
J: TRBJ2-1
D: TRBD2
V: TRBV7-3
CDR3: CASSFSGGDYNEQFF
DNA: TGTGCCAGCAGCTTTAGCGGGGGAGACTACAATGAGCAGTTCTTC

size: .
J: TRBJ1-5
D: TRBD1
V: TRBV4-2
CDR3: CASSQATGPDRGHQPQHF
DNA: TGTGCCAGCAGCCAAGCCACAGGACCAGACAGGGGGCATCAGCCCCAGCATTTT